This T cell receptor (beta chain) is drawn from a study of CD8 T cells in Susac syndrome (dated by TCRdb to about 2019). Describing the broader study: The study used repertoire sequencing to test whether antigen drove CD8+ T cell activation and differentiation in Susac syndrome. CD8+ T cell repertoire clonality was compared between fewer than 13 healthy donors, some 14 Susac syndrome patients and 15 multiple sclerosis patients. Broad study findings and their caveats: The number of individuals in the TCR sequencing and HLA analysis was recognized as being relatively small.

There are 16 amino acids in the CDR3, from cysteine to phenylalanine inclusive. CDR3 DNA is the only sequence kept; it has 48 bases, read in frame from the first base. The CDR1 and CDR2 encoded by the germline V gene are SGHRS and YFSETQ. The V end gives up 0 bases and the J end 4 bases, leaving 4 bases in the junction not matched to a gene. High-throughput TCR beta sequencing profiled peripheral blood CD8+ and CD4+ T cells from healthy donors, Susac syndrome patients and multiple sclerosis patients. Treatment-naive patients with stable or active relapsing-remitting disease fulfilling revised McDonald criteria were used as multiple sclerosis controls. Bulk CD8+ and CD4+ T cells were purified by magnetic negative isolation, whereas CD8+ TEMRA cells were enriched by FACS. Blood was collected in EDTA tubes and processed within 24 hours, with PBMCs isolated through density gradient centrifugation. PBMCs intended for TCR sequencing were cryopreserved in liquid nitrogen and were subsequently thawed in a 37 degrees C water bath. A purity of at least 90% was achieved for sorted or isolated CD4+, CD8+ and CD8+ TEMRA cells.

RNA was extracted using the RNeasy kit, and roughly 0.45 to 1 microgram was reverse transcribed with random hexamers. The immunoSEQ multiplex PCR assay, covering 54 Vbeta and 13 Jbeta segments, was used to amplify TCR beta CDR3 regions. PCR amplification bias was corrected using a synthetic template baseline for primer optimization and computational correction. Processing in the source paper ran as follows. Reads were annotated to V, D and J genes according to IMGT and were analyzed with immunoSEQ Analyzer, with only productive sequences retained. Clonality was computed as one minus Shannon entropy normalized by log2 of the number of productive unique sequences. Public and private clones were assessed among the 100 most prevalent clones of each patient and control. Susac-specific clones were defined as absent from healthy and MS cohorts, around 1,000 published viral clones and other ImmuneACCESS disease sequences. TCRdb ran its own pipeline on the public reads, namely fastp trimming at Q25 and MiXCR clone calling, and kept in-frame beta chains. Every CDR3 protein is listed once, alongside the most common genes and DNA of its rows. What appears here as the V and J calls and clone size reflects TCRdb's work, not the paper's. For this sample there are some 260,000 distinct CDR3 sequences; approximately 81% appear just once. Around 0.11% of the sample lies in the top ten.

As regards this clonotype: Its antigen target is currently unknown. No quality values exist for individual bases; no much larger clone is one base distant.

Sequenced sample: CD8+ T cells from PBMCs. The receptor comes from a human donor with multiple sclerosis. The chain joins TRBV5-1 to TRBJ2-1, with TRBD2 matching 10 junction bases. The nucleotide sequence is TGCGCCAGCAGCTTGGCTATGGGACTAGCGTACAATGAGCAGTTCTTC. Its translation reads: CASSLAMGLAYNEQFF.